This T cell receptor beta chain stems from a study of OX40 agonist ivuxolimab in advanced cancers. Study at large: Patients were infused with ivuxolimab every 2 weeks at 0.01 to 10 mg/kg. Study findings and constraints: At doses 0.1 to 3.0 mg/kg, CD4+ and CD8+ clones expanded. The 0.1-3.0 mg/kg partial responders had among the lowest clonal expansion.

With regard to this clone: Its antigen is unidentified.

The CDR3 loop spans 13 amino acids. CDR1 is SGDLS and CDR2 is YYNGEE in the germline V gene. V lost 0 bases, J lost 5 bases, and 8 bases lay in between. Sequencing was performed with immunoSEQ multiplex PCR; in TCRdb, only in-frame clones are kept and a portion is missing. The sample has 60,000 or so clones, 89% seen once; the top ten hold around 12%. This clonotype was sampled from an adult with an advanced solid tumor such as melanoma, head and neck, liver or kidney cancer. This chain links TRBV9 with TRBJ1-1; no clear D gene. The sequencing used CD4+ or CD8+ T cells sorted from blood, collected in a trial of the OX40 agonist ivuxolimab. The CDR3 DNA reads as TGTGCCAGCAGCGTAGACGCGGGGACTGAAGCTTTCTTT. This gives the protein CASSVDAGTEAFF. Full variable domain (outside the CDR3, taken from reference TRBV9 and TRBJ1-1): DSGVTQTPKHLITATGQRVTLRCSPRSGDLSVYWYQQSLDQGLQFLIQYYNGEERAKGNILERFSAQQFPDLHSELNLSSLELGDSALYFCASSVDAGTEAFFGQGTRLTVV.